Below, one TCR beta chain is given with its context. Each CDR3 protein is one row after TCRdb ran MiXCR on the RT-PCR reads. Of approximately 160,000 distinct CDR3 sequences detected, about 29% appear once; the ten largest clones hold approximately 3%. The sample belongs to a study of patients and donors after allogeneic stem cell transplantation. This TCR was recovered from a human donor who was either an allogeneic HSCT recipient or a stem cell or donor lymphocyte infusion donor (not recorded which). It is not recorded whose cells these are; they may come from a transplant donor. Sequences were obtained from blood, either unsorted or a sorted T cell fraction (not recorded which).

DNA of the CDR3: TGTGCCATCAGTCTTACTAGCGGGAGGTTCGCAGATACGCAGTATTTT. Protein product: CAISLTSGRFADTQYF. The V call is TRBV10-3, the J call TRBJ2-3; 12 bases line up with TRBD2. Germline V lookup: CDR1 ENHRY, CDR2 SYGVKD. The length of the CDR3 is 16 residues. V trimming: 5 bases; J trimming: 4 bases; junction bases outside the gene matches: 7.